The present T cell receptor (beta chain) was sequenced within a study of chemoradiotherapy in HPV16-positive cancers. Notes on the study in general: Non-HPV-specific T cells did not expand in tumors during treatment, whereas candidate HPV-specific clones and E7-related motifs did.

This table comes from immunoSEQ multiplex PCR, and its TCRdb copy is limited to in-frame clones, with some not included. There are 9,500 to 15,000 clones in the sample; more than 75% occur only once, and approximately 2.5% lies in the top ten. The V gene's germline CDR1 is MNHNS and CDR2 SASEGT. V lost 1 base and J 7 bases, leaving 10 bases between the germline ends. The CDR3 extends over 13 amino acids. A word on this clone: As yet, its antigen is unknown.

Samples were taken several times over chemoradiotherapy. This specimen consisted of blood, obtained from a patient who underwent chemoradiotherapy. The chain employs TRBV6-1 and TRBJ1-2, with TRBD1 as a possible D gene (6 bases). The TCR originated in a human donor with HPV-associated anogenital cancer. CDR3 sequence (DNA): TGTGCCAGCAGTGAAGAACAGGGATCTGGCTACACCTTC. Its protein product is CASSEEQGSGYTF.